Given below is one T cell receptor (beta chain) in context. This sample also contains other DNA sequences that code for the same CDR3. The record originates from a study of blood T cell repertoires in COVID-19. Overall study context: COVID-19 samples collected from the United States, Italy and Spain covered acute and convalescent phases. Sample material is recorded as cDNA or gDNA derived from T cells, B-cell-depleted T cells, or PBMCs.

Some clones are missing from TCRdb's copy, which holds only in-frame ones; the method was immunoSEQ multiplex PCR. In the table there are about 170,000 clones, roughly 93% of which are singletons. The CDR3 runs to 14 residues. Germline V gives CDR1 LNHDA, CDR2 SQIVND (reference sequence). V lost 3 bases, J lost 2 bases, and 2 bases stayed unmatched. The TCR comes from a woman between 50 and 59 years old with acute or convalescent COVID-19. This chain links TRBV19 with TRBJ2-3; 7 nucleotides agree with TRBD1. Sequences were obtained from peripheral blood. The CDR3 region is CASSIDRATDTQYF. For the CDR3, the DNA is TGTGCCAGTAGTATTGACAGGGCCACAGATACGCAGTATTTT.